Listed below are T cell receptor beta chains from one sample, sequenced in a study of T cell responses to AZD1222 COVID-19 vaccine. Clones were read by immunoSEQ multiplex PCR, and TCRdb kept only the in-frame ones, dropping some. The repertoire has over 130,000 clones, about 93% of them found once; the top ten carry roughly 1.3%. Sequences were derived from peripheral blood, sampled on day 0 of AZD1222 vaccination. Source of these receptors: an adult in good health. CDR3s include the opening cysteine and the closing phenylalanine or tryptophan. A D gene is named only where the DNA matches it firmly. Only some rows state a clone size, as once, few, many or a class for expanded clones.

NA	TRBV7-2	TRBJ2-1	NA	CASSLARLNEQFF	TGTGCCAGCAGCTTAGCTCGCTTGAATGAGCAGTTCTTC
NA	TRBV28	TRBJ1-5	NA	CASRAGQNSNQPQHF	TGTGCCAGCAGGGCCGGACAGAATAGCAATCAGCCCCAGCATTTT
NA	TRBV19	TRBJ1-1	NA	CASRRPIMNTEAFF	TGTGCCAGTAGGAGACCCATCATGAACACTGAAGCTTTCTTT
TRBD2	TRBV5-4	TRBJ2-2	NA	CASSEGLAVTGELFF	TGTGCCAGCAGCGAGGGACTAGCGGTTACCGGGGAGCTGTTTTTT
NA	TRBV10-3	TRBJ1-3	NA	CAISESYLSGNTIYF	TGTGCCATCAGTGAGTCTTACCTCTCTGGAAACACCATATATTTT
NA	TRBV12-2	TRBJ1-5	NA	CASRLVKKPQHF	TGTGCAAGTCGCTTAGTTAAGAAGCCCCAGCATTTT
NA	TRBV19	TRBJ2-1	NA	CASSIVGNEQFF	TGTGCCAGTAGTATAGTCGGAAATGAGCAGTTCTTC
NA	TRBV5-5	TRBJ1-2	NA	CASTPGPDYNYGYTF	TGTGCCAGCACCCCCGGACCGGATTATAACTATGGCTACACCTTC
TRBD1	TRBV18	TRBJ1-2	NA	CASSPGTGGGYYGYTF	TGTGCCAGCTCACCAGGGACAGGGGGCGGCTACTATGGCTACACCTTC
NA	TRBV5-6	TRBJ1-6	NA	CASSLEAPNSPLHF	TGTGCCAGCAGCTTGGAGGCGCCCAATTCACCCCTCCACTTT
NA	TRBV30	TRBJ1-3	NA	CAWSLSYTIYF	TGTGCCTGGAGTTTAAGCTACACCATATATTTT
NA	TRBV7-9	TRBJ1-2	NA	CASSPSGTVYGYTF	TGTGCCAGCAGCCCATCCGGGACGGTCTATGGCTACACCTTC
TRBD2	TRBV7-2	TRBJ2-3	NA	CASTRGGSSTDTQYF	TGTGCCAGCACTCGGGGGGGGAGTAGCACAGATACGCAGTATTTT
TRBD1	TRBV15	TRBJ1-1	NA	CATSLRTGGTEAFF	TGTGCCACCAGCCTACGGACAGGGGGCACTGAAGCTTTCTTT
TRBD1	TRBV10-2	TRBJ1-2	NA	CASSESRQGALGYTF	TGCGCCAGCAGTGAGTCGAGACAGGGGGCCTTAGGCTACACCTTC
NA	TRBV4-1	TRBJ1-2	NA	CASSQDLPDGYTF	TGCGCCAGCAGCCAAGATCTTCCAGATGGCTACACCTTC
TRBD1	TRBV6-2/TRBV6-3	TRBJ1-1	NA	CASSPRQGGSPEAFF	TGTGCCAGCAGTCCGCGACAGGGTGGTTCCCCTGAAGCTTTCTTT
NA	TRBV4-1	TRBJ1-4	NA	CASSPGFGNEKLFF	TGCGCCAGCAGCCCAGGGTTCGGTAATGAAAAACTGTTTTTT
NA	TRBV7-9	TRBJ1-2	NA	CASSPRGYGYTF	TGTGCCAGCAGCCCAAGGGGGTATGGCTACACCTTC
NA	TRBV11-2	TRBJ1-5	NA	CASSLGVGRPQHF	TGTGCCAGCAGCTTAGGGGTAGGGAGGCCCCAGCATTTT
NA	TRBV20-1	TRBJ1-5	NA	CSASGSLNQPQHF	TGCAGTGCTAGTGGCAGCCTAAATCAGCCCCAGCATTTT
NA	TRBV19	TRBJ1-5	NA	CASSTIQSSSNQPQHF	TGTGCCAGTAGTACAATACAGAGTAGTAGCAATCAGCCCCAGCATTTT
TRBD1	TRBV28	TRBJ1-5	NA	CASSDGQGAGQPQHF	TGTGCCAGCAGTGACGGACAGGGGGCCGGTCAGCCCCAGCATTTT
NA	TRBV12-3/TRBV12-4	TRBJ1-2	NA	CASTRGYGYTF	TGTGCCAGCACGAGAGGCTATGGCTACACCTTC
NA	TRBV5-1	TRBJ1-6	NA	CASSLSEGMDGSPLHF	TGCGCCAGCAGCTTATCCGAAGGGATGGACGGTTCACCCCTCCACTTT
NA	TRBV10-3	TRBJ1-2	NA	CAISDPITTTDYGYTF	TGTGCCATCAGTGACCCCATAACCACGACAGACTATGGCTACACCTTC
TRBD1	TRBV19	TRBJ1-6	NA	CASSIRTGVHNSPLHF	TGTGCCAGTAGTATCAGGACAGGGGTTCATAATTCACCCCTCCACTTT
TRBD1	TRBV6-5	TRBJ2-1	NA	CASTQQGFGEQFF	TGTGCCAGCACTCAACAGGGGTTCGGTGAGCAGTTCTTC
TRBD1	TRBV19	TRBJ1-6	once	CASSSRQGGNSPLHF	TGTGCCAGTAGTAGTCGACAGGGCGGTAATTCACCCCTCCACTTT
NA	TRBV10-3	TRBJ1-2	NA	CAISHNRTSYGYTF	TGTGCCATCAGTCATAACAGGACCAGTTATGGCTACACCTTC
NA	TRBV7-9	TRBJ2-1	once	CASSTRLGSSYNEQFF	TGTGCCAGCAGTACTCGGCTGGGAAGCTCCTACAATGAGCAGTTCTTC
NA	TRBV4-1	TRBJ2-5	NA	CASSQDVARYQETQYF	TGCGCCAGCAGCCAAGATGTGGCCAGGTACCAAGAGACCCAGTACTTC
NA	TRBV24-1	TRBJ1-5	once	CATSERINQPQHF	TGTGCCACCAGTGAACGGATTAATCAGCCCCAGCATTTT
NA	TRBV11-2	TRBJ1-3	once	CASSLGDTIYF	TGTGCCAGCAGCTTAGGCGACACCATATATTTT
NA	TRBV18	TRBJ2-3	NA	CASSPGPSTDTQYF	TGTGCCAGCTCACCTGGACCTAGCACAGATACGCAGTATTTT
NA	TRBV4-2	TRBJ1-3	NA	CASSQGRRGGPGNTIYF	TGTGCCAGCAGCCAAGGCCGACGGGGGGGACCTGGAAACACCATATATTTT
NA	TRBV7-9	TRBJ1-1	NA	CASSPPGTEAFF	TGTGCCAGCAGCCCCCCCGGCACTGAAGCTTTCTTT
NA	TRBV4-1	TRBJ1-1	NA	CASSQHSAGGFVGTEAFF	TGCGCCAGCAGCCAGCATTCGGCTGGCGGCTTTGTCGGCACTGAAGCTTTCTTT
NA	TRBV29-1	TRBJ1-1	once	CSVEEQENTEAFF	TGCAGCGTTGAAGAACAGGAGAACACTGAAGCTTTCTTT
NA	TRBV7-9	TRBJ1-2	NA	CASSGTYRARYGYTF	TGTGCCAGCAGCGGGACCTACAGGGCCCGCTATGGCTACACCTTC
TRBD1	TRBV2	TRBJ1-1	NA	CASSIFLDRVWTEAFF	TGTGCCAGCAGTATTTTTCTGGACAGGGTGTGGACTGAAGCTTTCTTT
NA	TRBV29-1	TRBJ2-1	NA	CSVEKDVYNEQFF	TGCAGCGTCGAAAAAGACGTCTACAATGAGCAGTTCTTC
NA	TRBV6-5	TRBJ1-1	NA	CASRARGTEAFF	TGTGCCAGCAGGGCTCGGGGGACTGAAGCTTTCTTT
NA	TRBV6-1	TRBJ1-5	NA	CASSEGYSNQPQHF	TGTGCCAGCAGTGAAGGTTATAGCAATCAGCCCCAGCATTTT
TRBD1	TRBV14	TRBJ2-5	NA	CASSQPGQGIETQYF	TGTGCCAGCAGCCAACCGGGACAGGGAATCGAGACCCAGTACTTC
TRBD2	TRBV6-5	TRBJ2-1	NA	CASSATSGGYNEQFF	TGTGCCAGCAGCGCGACTAGCGGGGGCTACAATGAGCAGTTCTTC
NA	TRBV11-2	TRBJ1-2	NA	CASSSLTGTESYTF	TGTGCCAGCAGCTCCTTAACCGGGACGGAAAGCTACACCTTC
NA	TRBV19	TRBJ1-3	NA	CASTGDGGSGNTIYF	TGTGCCAGTACCGGGGACGGTGGCTCTGGAAACACCATATATTTT